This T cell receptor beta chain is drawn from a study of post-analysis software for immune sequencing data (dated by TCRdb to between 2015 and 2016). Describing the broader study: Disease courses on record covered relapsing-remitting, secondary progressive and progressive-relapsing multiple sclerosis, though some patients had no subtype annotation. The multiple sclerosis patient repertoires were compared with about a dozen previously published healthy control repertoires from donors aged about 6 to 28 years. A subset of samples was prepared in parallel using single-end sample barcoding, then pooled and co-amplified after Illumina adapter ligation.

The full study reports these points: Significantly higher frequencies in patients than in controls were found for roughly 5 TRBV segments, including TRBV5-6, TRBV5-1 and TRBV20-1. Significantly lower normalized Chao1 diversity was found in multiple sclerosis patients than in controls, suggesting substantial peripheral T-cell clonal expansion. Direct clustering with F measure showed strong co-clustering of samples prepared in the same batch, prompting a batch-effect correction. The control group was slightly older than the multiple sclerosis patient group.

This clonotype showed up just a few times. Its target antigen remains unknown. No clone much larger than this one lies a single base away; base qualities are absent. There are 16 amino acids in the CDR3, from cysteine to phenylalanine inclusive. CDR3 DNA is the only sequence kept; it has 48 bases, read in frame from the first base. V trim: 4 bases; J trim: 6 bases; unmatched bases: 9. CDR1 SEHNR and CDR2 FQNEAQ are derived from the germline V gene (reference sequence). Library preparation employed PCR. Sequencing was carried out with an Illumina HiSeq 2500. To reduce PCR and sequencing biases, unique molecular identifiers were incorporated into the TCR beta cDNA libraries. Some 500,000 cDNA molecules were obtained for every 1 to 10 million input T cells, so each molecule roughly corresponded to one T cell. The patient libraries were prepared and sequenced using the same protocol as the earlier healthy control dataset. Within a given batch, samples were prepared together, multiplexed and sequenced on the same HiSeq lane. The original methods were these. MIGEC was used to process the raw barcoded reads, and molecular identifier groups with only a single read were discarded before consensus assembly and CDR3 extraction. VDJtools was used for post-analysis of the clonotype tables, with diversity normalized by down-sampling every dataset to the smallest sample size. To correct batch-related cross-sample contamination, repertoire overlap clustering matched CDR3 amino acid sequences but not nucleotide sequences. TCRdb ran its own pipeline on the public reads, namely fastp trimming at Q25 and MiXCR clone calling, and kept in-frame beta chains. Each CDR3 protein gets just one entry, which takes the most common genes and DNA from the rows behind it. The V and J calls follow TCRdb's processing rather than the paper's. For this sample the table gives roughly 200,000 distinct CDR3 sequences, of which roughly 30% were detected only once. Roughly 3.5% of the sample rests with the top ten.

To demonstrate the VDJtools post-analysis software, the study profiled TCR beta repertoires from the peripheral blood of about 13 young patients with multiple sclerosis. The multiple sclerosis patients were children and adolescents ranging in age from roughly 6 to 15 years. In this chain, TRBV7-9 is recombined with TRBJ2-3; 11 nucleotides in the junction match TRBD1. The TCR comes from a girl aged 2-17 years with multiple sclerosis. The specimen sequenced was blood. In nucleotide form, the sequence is TGTGCCAGCAGCTACGGCGGGACAGGGGGGCGTGATACGCAGTATTTT. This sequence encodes CASSYGGTGGRDTQYF.